This is a list of T cell receptor beta chains from one sample in a study of blood T cells in healthy people across ages. TCRdb reprocessed the 5' RACE reads with MiXCR, giving one entry per CDR3 protein. This sample has about 760,000 distinct CDR3 sequences, with 20% to 30% found just once. Another study also made use of these data, one on T cells of mothers and their children.

Specimen: blood. These receptors were collected from a boy between 10 and 17 years old in good health. CDR3s include the opening cysteine and the closing phenylalanine or tryptophan.

V gene: TRBV7-2
J gene: TRBJ1-1
CDR3 protein: CASSLEGQFATEAFF

V gene: TRBV27
J gene: TRBJ1-1
CDR3 protein: CASSLMRNTEAFF

V gene: TRBV28
J gene: TRBJ1-2
CDR3 protein: CASSPQGSGGYTF

V gene: TRBV7-6
J gene: TRBJ2-5
CDR3 protein: CASSPGLYRGRGAQETQYF

V gene: TRBV20-1
J gene: TRBJ1-4
CDR3 protein: CSAGLWTTSNEKLFF

V gene: TRBV29-1
J gene: TRBJ2-7
CDR3 protein: CSVEGGGTGEQYF

V gene: TRBV2
J gene: TRBJ2-5
CDR3 protein: CASSPQLTQETQYF

V gene: TRBV27
J gene: TRBJ2-7
CDR3 protein: CAIGQGTYEQYF

V gene: TRBV20-1
J gene: TRBJ1-2
CDR3 protein: CSARDAQGPYYGYTF

V gene: TRBV28
J gene: TRBJ1-5
CDR3 protein: CASSREFQPQHF

V gene: TRBV24-1
J gene: TRBJ2-7
CDR3 protein: CATSTWGDEQYF

V gene: TRBV7-2
J gene: NA
CDR3 protein: CASSLSVGLAGGQFF

V gene: TRBV18
J gene: NA
CDR3 protein: CASSGTNRGQHEQYF